The clone carrying this T cell receptor beta chain came up a few times. This sample was taken from a study of regulatory T cells in long-lasting Graves disease. This CDR3 comprises 12 residues. Trimming took off 5 bases at V and 5 bases at J, with 7 bases between the two ends. The V gene's germline CDR1 is MDHEN and CDR2 SYDVKM. Time point in this sample: persistent/refractory GD, antithyroid drugs over 5 years with positive TRAb. The TCR library used RNA extracted from PBMCs. Diagnosis followed American Thyroid Association guidelines for Graves' disease. Patients came from an endocrinology department in Xi'an, China. To make TCR beta libraries, researchers used iRepertoire HTBI primers and Arm-PCR of CDR3 regions. Source study methods: Overall, samples carried approximately 56 TRBV and 13 to 15 TRBJ segments. TCRdb re-analysed the multiplex PCR reads in MiXCR, keeping a single row per CDR3 protein. The V and J calls were not made by the authors but by TCRdb's processing. Among over 250,000 distinct CDR3 sequences listed, more than 20% were seen once.

This clonotype was sampled from a female donor with Graves disease. The sequencing here drew on peripheral blood mononuclear cells (PBMCs), taken when the disease was refractory, from a patient treated with antithyroid drugs. The rearrangement links TRBV28 to TRBJ1-5, with D unclear. The CDR3 is CASSQPYQPQHF. The CDR3 region has the DNA TGTGCCAGCAGTCAACCATATCAGCCCCAGCATTTT.